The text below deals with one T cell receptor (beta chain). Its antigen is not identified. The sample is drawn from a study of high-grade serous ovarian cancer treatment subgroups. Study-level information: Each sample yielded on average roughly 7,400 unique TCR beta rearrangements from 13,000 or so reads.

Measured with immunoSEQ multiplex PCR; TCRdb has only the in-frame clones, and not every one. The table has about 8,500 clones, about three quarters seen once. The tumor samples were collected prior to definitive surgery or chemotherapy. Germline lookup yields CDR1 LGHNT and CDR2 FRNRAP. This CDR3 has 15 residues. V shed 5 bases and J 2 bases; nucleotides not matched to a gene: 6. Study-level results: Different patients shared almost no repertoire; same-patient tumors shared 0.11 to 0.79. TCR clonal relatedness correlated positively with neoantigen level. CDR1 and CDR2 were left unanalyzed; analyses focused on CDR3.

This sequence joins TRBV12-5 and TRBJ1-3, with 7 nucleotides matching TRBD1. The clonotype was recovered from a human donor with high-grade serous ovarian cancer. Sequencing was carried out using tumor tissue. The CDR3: CASGDRQGPGNTIYF. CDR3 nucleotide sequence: TGTGCTAGTGGTGACCGACAGGGACCTGGAAACACCATATATTTT. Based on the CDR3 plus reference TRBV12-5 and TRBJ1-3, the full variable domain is DARVTQTPRHKVTEMGQEVTMRCQPILGHNTVFWYRQTMMQGLELLAYFRNRAPLDDSGMPKDRFSAEMPDATLATLKIQPSEPRDSAVYFCASGDRQGPGNTIYFGEGSWLTVV.